This T cell receptor beta chain was identified during a study of blood T cell repertoires in COVID-19. The CDR3 is 17 residues long. V lost 4 bases and J 0 bases, leaving 16 bases between the germline ends. Germline lookup yields CDR1 SGDLS and CDR2 YYNGEE. Authors' processing steps: Nucleated cell number was recorded as an estimate derived from reference gene primer amplification. Data came from immunoSEQ multiplex PCR; TCRdb stores just in-frame clones and leaves some out. V and J calls and clone size are as listed in that table; D and trimming were resolved from the DNA. This repertoire shows 75,000 to 95,000 clones, about 87% found once; its top ten account for over 4%.

This TCR came from a man aged 45 to 65 with active COVID-19. Sequenced material: peripheral blood. The V and J genes are TRBV9 and TRBJ2-2, with TRBD1 as a possible D gene (6 bases). The CDR3 DNA reads as TGTGCCAGCAGCTTACCAAACAGGGTCGCGAACACCGGGGAGCTGTTTTTT. Translating gives CASSLPNRVANTGELFF.